Each of the 27 T cell receptor beta chains below was sequenced from the same sample in a study of T cells in Graves' hyperthyroidism and ophthalmopathy. Template material for amplifying TCR beta CDR3 regions consisted of RNA transcripts. The HTBI primer set drove a first-round RT-PCR of the TCR CDR3. MiXCR was run by TCRdb on the multiplex PCR reads, yielding one entry per CDR3 protein. Of 500,000 or so distinct CDR3 sequences listed, roughly a sixth are singletons. The sequenced material came from blood. These receptors all stem from a young woman with Graves' ophthalmopathy.

This clonotype was observed a handful of times. The CDR3: CASSGLGPNTGELFF. DNA for the CDR3: TGTGCCAGCAGCGGCCTCGGGCCGAACACCGGGGAGCTGTTTTTT. The chain has TRBV7-8 and TRBJ2-2; D not certain. V gave up 5 bases and J gave up 0 bases, with 10 bases separating them. In germline, CDR1 is SGHVS, CDR2 FQNEAQ. This CDR3 has 15 amino acids. Full variable domain (remainder filled in from reference TRBV7-8 and TRBJ2-2): GAGVSQSPRYKVAKRGQDVALRCDPISGHVSLFWYQQALGQGPEFLTYFQNEAQLDKSGLPSDRFFAERPEGSVSTLKIQRTQQEDSAVYLCASSGLGPNTGELFFGEGSRLTVL.

This clonotype has ten or more counts. In nucleotides, the CDR3 is TGTGCCAGCAGTCCACGCGCACGGCTCTTCAATCAGCCCCAGCATTTT. The encoded protein is CASSPRARLFNQPQHF. The J gene is TRBJ1-5, the V gene TRBV28, with no clear D. This CDR3 region has 16 residues. With 5 bases removed from V and 3 bases from J, the gap between germline ends came to 17 bases. Germline-derived CDR1 and CDR2 are MDHEN and SYDVKM.

The rearrangement joins TRBV9 to TRBJ2-7; 10 bases are a match to TRBD2. This CDR3 is built from 16 residues. The germline V gene has CDR1 SGDLS and CDR2 YYNGEE. The V gene end was trimmed by 0 bases and the J gene end by 1 base; junction bases not matched to a gene: 4. The CDR3 protein is CASSVAASGSSYEQYF. CDR3 nucleotide sequence: TGTGCCAGCAGCGTAGCAGCTAGCGGGAGTTCCTACGAGCAGTACTTC.

This clonotype was seen at least ten times. The chain couples TRBV6-5 to TRBJ1-2; 10 bases are shared with TRBD1. The CDR3 runs 18 residues. V shed 1 base, J shed 0 bases, and the junction held 8 bases outside the gene matches. Germline CDR1 and CDR2: MNHEY and SVGAGI. Here the CDR3 DNA reads TGTGCCAGCAGTTACTTGAGGGACAGGGGTTCCTCTAACTATGGCTACACCTTC. It is translated as CASSYLRDRGSSNYGYTF.

This clonotype was counted at least ten times. This chain links TRBV28 with TRBJ1-5; D perhaps matches TRBD1 (6 bases). Germline V gene sequence: CDR1 MDHEN, CDR2 SYDVKM. The CDR3 loop spans 15 amino acids. Trimming left V 4 bases short and J 3 bases short, with 13 bases between. The CDR3 is CASSSRRDTNQPQHF. The CDR3 DNA reads TGTGCCAGCAGTTCCCGCCGGGACACCAATCAGCCCCAGCATTTT. Drawing the rest from reference TRBV28 and TRBJ1-5, the complete variable domain is DVKVTQSSRYLVKRTGEKVFLECVQDMDHENMFWYRQDPGLGLRLIYFSYDVKMKEKGDIPEGYSVSREKKERFSLILESASTNQTSMYLCASSSRRDTNQPQHFGDGTRLSIL.

This clonotype was detected many times. The chain carries TRBV6-1 and TRBJ2-2; maybe TRBD1 (5 bases). Deletions cut 6 bases from V and 3 bases from J, with 14 bases between. The CDR3 covers 15 residues. The V gene's germline CDR1 is MNHNS and CDR2 SASEGT. The CDR3 DNA reads TGTGCCAGCAGATGGGCAGGGCCCCACACCGGGGAGCTGTTTTTT. Amino acid sequence: CASRWAGPHTGELFF.

Ten or more counts support this clonotype. V usage is TRBV5-1 and J usage is TRBJ2-2; perhaps TRBD2 as D (5 bases). V lost 7 bases to trimming and J lost 3 bases, with 13 bases between them. The CDR3 has 14 amino acids. Germline V gene sequence: CDR1 SGHRS, CDR2 YFSETQ. Written as DNA, the CDR3 is TGCGCCAGCGGCCGAGGGAGCGACACCGGGGAGCTGTTTTTT. Protein: CASGRGSDTGELFF.

This clonotype has just a few counts. The chain is built from TRBV12-3 or TRBV12-4 and TRBJ2-7; no clear D gene. Trimming cost V 4 bases and J 7 bases, with 8 bases left between them. The CDR3 is 11 residues long. DNA for the CDR3: TGTGCCAGCAGTTCCCGTGGGGAGCAGTACTTC. It specifies CASSSRGEQYF.

This clonotype has more than one count but fewer than ten. The rearrangement joins TRBV7-9 to TRBJ2-2; 14 bases are a match to TRBD2. This CDR3 has 16 residues. Trimming removed 5 bases from V and 3 bases from J; junction bases left unmatched: 2. From germline, CDR1 is SEHNR and CDR2 FQNEAQ (reference sequence). CDR3 in amino acids: CASSPGLAGDTGELFF. The CDR3 nucleotides read TGTGCCAGCAGCCCGGGACTAGCGGGAGACACCGGGGAGCTGTTTTTT.

The chain joins TRBV6-1 to TRBJ1-5; 9 bases match TRBD1. Per the germline V gene, CDR1 is MNHNS and CDR2 is SASEGT. The CDR3 consists of 17 residues. The V and J ends lost 5 bases and 5 bases, in that order; junction bases with no gene match: 13. The CDR3 region is CASSTRPPGQGHQPQHF. The CDR3 nucleotides are TGTGCCAGCAGTACCCGCCCTCCGGGACAGGGACATCAGCCCCAGCATTTT.

This clonotype came up many times. The rearrangement links TRBV2 to TRBJ2-7; D is unresolved. The CDR3 extends over 11 amino acids. The germline V and J ends were trimmed by 5 bases and 4 bases, with 6 bases remaining between them. CDR1 is SNHLY, CDR2 FYNNEI, per germline. This chain's CDR3 is CASSMGYEQYF. The CDR3 bases are TGTGCCAGCAGTATGGGTTACGAGCAGTACTTC.

This clonotype was seen ten or more times. The V call is TRBV28, the J call TRBJ1-5, with unresolved D. Per germline, CDR1 MDHEN and CDR2 SYDVKM. V gave up 4 bases and J gave up 7 bases, with 14 bases separating them. This CDR3 region has 14 residues. The CDR3 loop is CASSSPPNDQPQHF. The CDR3 region has the DNA TGTGCCAGCAGTTCGCCTCCGAACGACCAGCCCCAGCATTTT.

This clonotype has a count of ten or more. This chain connects TRBV27 to TRBJ2-1; 16 bases fit TRBD2. Trimming removed 7 bases from V and 10 bases from J; junction bases left unmatched: 7. In germline, CDR1 is MNHEY, CDR2 SMNVEV (reference sequence). The CDR3 length is 15 residues. The chain's CDR3 is CASIPGTSGGGEQFF. CDR3 DNA sequence: TGTGCCAGCATCCCAGGGACTAGCGGGGGGGGAGAGCAGTTCTTC.

CDR3 residues: CASSTSGVGKGNTEAFF. Here the CDR3 DNA reads TGTGCCAGCAGCACGAGTGGGGTTGGAAAGGGGAACACTGAAGCTTTCTTT. The chain links TRBV9 to TRBJ1-1, with D hard to call. Trimming took 4 bases from V and 1 from J, leaving 20 bases between them. Germline CDR1 is SGDLS and CDR2 is YYNGEE. The CDR3 spans 17 residues. Full variable domain (missing parts from reference TRBV9 and TRBJ1-1): DSGVTQTPKHLITATGQRVTLRCSPRSGDLSVYWYQQSLDQGLQFLIQYYNGEERAKGNILERFSAQQFPDLHSELNLSSLELGDSALYFCASSTSGVGKGNTEAFFGQGTRLTVV.

This clonotype was recorded at least ten times. The chain joins TRBV28 to TRBJ1-2; D unclear. V was trimmed by 4 bases and J by 5 bases, leaving 8 bases between them. Germline CDR1 and CDR2: MDHEN and SYDVKM. The CDR3 totals 12 residues. The CDR3 DNA follows: TGTGCCAGCAGTTACAGTATTTATGGCTACACCTTC. This gives the protein CASSYSIYGYTF.

This clonotype was detected ten times or more. The rearrangement joins TRBV28 to TRBJ2-5; the D is unclear. The CDR3 is 14 residues long. Per the germline V gene, CDR1 is MDHEN and CDR2 is SYDVKM. The V end lost 2 bases, the J end lost 1 base, and 8 bases lay between the germline ends. Written as DNA, the CDR3 is TGTGCCAGCAGTTTAGCCCAGCCCCAAGAGACCCAGTACTTC. It specifies CASSLAQPQETQYF.

This clonotype was recorded many times. The rearrangement uses TRBV10-3 and TRBJ2-1; 14 bases agree with TRBD2. V shed 4 bases, J shed 9 bases, and the junction held 11 bases outside the gene matches. CDR1 and CDR2 from the germline V gene are ENHRY and SYGVKD. The CDR3 runs to 17 residues. This CDR3 is CAISARLAGGLVGEQFF. CDR3 bases: TGTGCCATCAGTGCCCGACTAGCGGGGGGGCTAGTGGGTGAGCAGTTCTTC.

V and J are TRBV3-1 and TRBJ2-5; D not certain. V lost 2 bases, J lost 7 bases, and 8 bases lay in between. This CDR3 is built from 12 residues. The V gene's germline CDR1 is LGHDT and CDR2 YNNKEL (reference sequence). CDR3 region: CASSQPTGTQYF. CDR3 in DNA: TGTGCCAGCAGCCAACCTACCGGGACCCAGTACTTC.

This chain links TRBV4-3 with TRBJ2-1; 7 bases match TRBD1. The V gene end was trimmed by 2 bases and the J gene end by 7 bases; junction bases not matched to a gene: 8. Germline V gene sequence: CDR1 LGHNA, CDR2 YSLEER. The CDR3 sequence is 15 residues long. In DNA, the CDR3 is TGCGCCAGCAGCCAATGGAGCAGGGGGAAAAATGAGCAGTTCTTC. It codes for CASSQWSRGKNEQFF.

This clonotype was observed a handful of times. The chain links TRBV29-1 to TRBJ2-3, with 8 positions matching TRBD2. This CDR3 contains 14 residues. Germline CDR1 is SQVTM and CDR2 is ANQGSEA. The V segment lost 4 bases and the J segment 6 bases; nucleotides outside the gene matches: 9. CDR3 sequence: CSVVTREGGDTQYF. In DNA form, the CDR3 reads TGCAGCGTTGTTACCCGGGAGGGTGGGGATACGCAGTATTTT.

At least ten counts were recorded for this clonotype. The V call is TRBV27, the J call TRBJ1-2, with TRBD1 matching 8 bases. This CDR3 is built from 17 residues. V lost 7 bases, J lost 5 bases, and 18 bases stayed unmatched. Germline V gives CDR1 MNHEY, CDR2 SMNVEV (reference sequence). This chain's CDR3 is CASTPGQGPPQGYGYTF. The CDR3 region has the DNA TGTGCCAGCACACCCGGACAGGGCCCGCCGCAAGGGTATGGCTACACCTTC.

The sample holds many counts of this clonotype. V usage is TRBV30 and J usage is TRBJ2-1; D is perhaps TRBD2 (6 bases). The V gene lost 0 bases and the J gene lost 9 bases, with 15 bases spanning the gap. This CDR3 contains 14 residues. Germline CDR1 and CDR2: GTSNPN and SVGIG (reference sequence). In nucleotides, the CDR3 is TGTGCCTGGAGTGTGGTGGTAGCGGTGACTGAGCAGTTCTTC. As protein: CAWSVVVAVTEQFF.

This clonotype occurred many times. V gene TRBV7-3 combines with J gene TRBJ1-3; no definite D call. The CDR3 spans 13 residues. CDR1 SGHTA and CDR2 FQGTGA come from the germline V gene. V lost 10 bases and J lost 0, with 10 bases in between. CDR3 in DNA: TGTGCCATCCGCGCCCGCTCTGGAAACACCATATATTTT. Its protein is CAIRARSGNTIYF.

As to this clonotype: Being one base from a much bigger clone, this may be a read error. This chain connects TRBV20-1 to TRBJ1-5; unclear D gene. The germline V and J ends were trimmed by 6 bases and 3 bases, with 12 bases remaining between them. CDR1 is DFQATT and CDR2 is SNEGSKA in the germline V gene (reference sequence). The CDR3 sequence is 13 residues long. CDR3 protein: CSAPMGANQPQHF. The CDR3 DNA sequence: TGCAGTGCCCCCATGGGAGCCAATCAGCCCCAGCATTTT.

The chain uses TRBV4-1 and TRBJ1-1; no reliable D call. Germline assignment: CDR1 MGHRA and CDR2 YSYEKL. The V end lost 0 bases, the J end lost 6 bases, and 11 bases lay between the germline ends. The CDR3 spans 14 residues. The CDR3 loop is CASSQDPEDAEAFF. CDR3 DNA sequence: TGCGCCAGCAGCCAAGATCCGGAGGACGCTGAAGCTTTCTTT.

The rearrangement joins TRBV19 to TRBJ1-2, with 7 bases identical to TRBD1. Germline values: CDR1 LNHDA, CDR2 SQIVND (reference sequence). The length of the CDR3 is 14 residues. V shed 4 bases, J shed 4 bases, and the junction held 6 bases outside the gene matches. CDR3 DNA sequence: TGTGCCAGTAGTACCTCGGACAGGCCCTATGGCTACACCTTC. Its protein product is CASSTSDRPYGYTF.

This chain joins TRBV20-1 and TRBJ1-1; D is possibly TRBD1 (6 bases). CDR3 length: 13 residues. CDR1 and CDR2 from the germline V gene are DFQATT and SNEGSKA (reference sequence). V was shortened by 0 bases and J by 11 bases, with 16 bases between the two germline ends. The CDR3 reads CSARDPDRANAFF. The CDR3 DNA reads as TGCAGTGCTAGAGATCCGGACAGAGCGAACGCTTTCTTT.